Each of the 18 T cell receptor beta chains below was sequenced from the same sample in a study of T cells in Graves' hyperthyroidism and ophthalmopathy. What was amplified from RNA transcripts were TCR beta CDR3 regions. TCR CDR3 underwent first-round RT-PCR with the HTBI primer set. A single record per CDR3 protein comes from TCRdb applying MiXCR to the multiplex PCR reads. This sample has approximately 400,000 distinct CDR3 sequences; 18% occur once, and the top ten carry 35% to 50%. The specimen was blood. The receptors come from a man between 18 and 29 years old with Graves' ophthalmopathy.

At least ten counts were recorded for this clonotype. This chain joins TRBV27 and TRBJ2-5; perhaps TRBD1 as D (5 bases). The CDR3 runs 14 residues. Per the germline V gene, CDR1 is MNHEY and CDR2 is SMNVEV (reference sequence). Deletions cut 4 bases from V and 5 bases from J, with 14 bases between. The CDR3 sequence: CASSSTELGETQYF. In nucleotides, the CDR3 is TGTGCCAGCAGTTCGACAGAGTTGGGGGAGACCCAGTACTTC.

The table lists this clonotype with many counts. This sequence joins TRBV5-1 and TRBJ1-2; perhaps TRBD1 as D (5 bases). The CDR3 extends over 15 amino acids. The V end lost 6 bases, the J end lost 10 bases, and 25 bases lay between the germline ends. CDR1 and CDR2 (germline): SGHRS, YFSETQ. The CDR3 DNA sequence: TGCGCCAGCACCGGACAAAGAGTCACGGAGGGAGACTACACCTTC. Its translation is CASTGQRVTEGDYTF.

This clonotype was recorded many times. The chain recombines TRBV27 with TRBJ1-6, with D possibly matching TRBD1 (6 bases). V shed 0 bases and J shed 5 bases, with 14 bases lying between them. The V gene's germline CDR1 is MNHEY and CDR2 SMNVEV (reference sequence). The CDR3 totals 17 residues. Here the CDR3 DNA reads TGTGCCAGCAGTTTATCTCACACAGGGTTGGATAATTCACCCCTCCACTTT. Translating it yields CASSLSHTGLDNSPLHF.

The V and J genes are TRBV9 and TRBJ2-3, with 14 bases aligning to TRBD2. With V trimmed by 3 bases and J by 14 bases, 8 bases remained unmatched. The CDR3 totals 14 residues. CDR1 and CDR2 (germline): SGDLS, YYNGEE. DNA of the CDR3: TGTGCCAGCAGCGGGACTAGCGGGGGGACCAGACCGTATTTT. It specifies CASSGTSGGTRPYF. The full variable domain, completed using reference TRBV9 and TRBJ2-3, is DSGVTQTPKHLITATGQRVTLRCSPRSGDLSVYWYQQSLDQGLQFLIQYYNGEERAKGNILERFSAQQFPDLHSELNLSSLELGDSALYFCASSGTSGGTRPYFGPGTRLTVL.

This clonotype occurred a few times. The chain has TRBV6-2 or TRBV6-3 and TRBJ1-1; TRBD1 aligns across 7 bases. There are 14 residues in the CDR3. CDR1 is MNHEY, CDR2 SVGEGT, per germline. After removal of 4 bases from V and 4 bases from J, the junction contained 6 bases not matched to a gene. The chain's CDR3 is CASSSDRAGTEAFF. The CDR3, as DNA: TGTGCCAGCAGTTCCGACAGGGCTGGCACTGAAGCTTTCTTT.

This clonotype was found many times. The chain combines TRBV20-1 with TRBJ1-1, with D hard to call. Trimming took off 8 bases at V and 0 bases at J, with 13 bases between the two ends. The CDR3 sequence is 13 residues long. Germline V gives CDR1 DFQATT, CDR2 SNEGSKA (reference sequence). CDR3 bases: TGCAGTAGACGGCAGCTTGTGAACACTGAAGCTTTCTTT. Translating gives CSRRQLVNTEAFF.

The sample holds a few counts of this clonotype. The rearrangement links TRBV7-9 to TRBJ1-2, with TRBD1 matching over 8 bases. The trim removed 5 bases at V and 4 bases at J, leaving 9 bases unmatched. The CDR3 has 15 amino acids. Per germline, CDR1 SEHNR and CDR2 FQNEAQ (reference sequence). The CDR3 reads CASSRSLQGGYGYTF. CDR3 DNA sequence: TGTGCCAGCAGCCGTTCCCTACAGGGGGGCTATGGCTACACCTTC.

The chain couples TRBV6-1 to TRBJ2-2; D is uncertain. CDR3 size: 12 residues. V was clipped by 8 bases and J by 1 base, with 5 bases between them. Germline CDR1 MNHNS, CDR2 SASEGT. In DNA, the CDR3 is TGTGCCAGCTACAGGAACACCGGGGAGCTGTTTTTT. It specifies CASYRNTGELFF.

The chain is built from TRBV20-1 and TRBJ2-2; D remains unclear. Germline lookup yields CDR1 DFQATT and CDR2 SNEGSKA (reference sequence). Trimming removed 2 bases at V and 4 bases at J, with 8 bases between. The CDR3 covers 13 residues. CDR3 region: CSARRPGTGELFF. In DNA, the CDR3 is TGCAGTGCTAGAAGGCCGGGCACCGGGGAGCTGTTTTTT.

The V call is TRBV11-2, the J call TRBJ1-3; D uncertain. Trimming pared 5 bases from V and 0 bases from J, leaving 11 bases between. This CDR3 spans 15 amino acids. Germline-derived CDR1 and CDR2 are SGHAT and FQNNGV. CDR3 in amino acids: CASSLLQSSGNTIYF. CDR3 DNA: TGTGCCAGCAGCCTCTTACAGAGCTCTGGAAACACCATATATTTT.

This clonotype has more than one count but fewer than ten. The CDR3 nucleotides read TGTGCCAGCAGTTACTTGGTGGACGGCGCCTACGAGCAGTACTTC. Translating gives CASSYLVDGAYEQYF. The rearrangement links TRBV6-5 to TRBJ2-7; D is ambiguous. Germline V gene sequence: CDR1 MNHEY, CDR2 SVGAGI. The CDR3 runs to 15 residues. V lost 1 base, J lost 2 bases, and 12 bases lay in between.

As for this clonotype: Possible read error: a much larger clone is one base away. The rearrangement uses TRBV12-3 or TRBV12-4 and TRBJ2-3; D is perhaps TRBD1 (5 bases). Between the trimmed V and J ends, which lost 4 bases and 4 bases, there was a span of 18 bases. The CDR3 runs 16 residues. CDR3 sequence reads: CASSCPQGPRPDTQYF. The CDR3 DNA follows: TGTGCCAGCAGTTGCCCCCAGGGCCCTCGCCCAGATACGCAGTATTTT.

This clonotype showed up just once. This CDR3 is CASSPRLPGSGNTIYF. CDR3 DNA: TGTGCCAGCAGTCCCCGCCTCCCAGGTTCTGGAAACACCATATATTTT. The chain combines TRBV3-1 with TRBJ1-3; D is undetermined. The CDR3 consists of 16 residues. The V gene lost 6 bases and the J gene lost 1 base, with 16 bases spanning the gap. The germline V gene has CDR1 LGHDT and CDR2 YNNKEL (reference sequence).

This clonotype occurred many times. In DNA form, the CDR3 reads TGTGCCAGCAGCCATTTAAACAGGGCGGGCACTGAAGCTTTCTTT. Its protein product is CASSHLNRAGTEAFF. V and J are TRBV3-1 and TRBJ1-1; TRBD1 is a possible D gene (6 bases). The CDR3 extends over 15 amino acids. CDR1 is LGHDT and CDR2 is YNNKEL in the germline V gene (reference sequence). V was pared by 3 bases and J by 4 bases, with 15 bases between.

This clonotype was seen a single time. V usage is TRBV2 and J usage is TRBJ2-1, with D perhaps TRBD1 or TRBD2 (7 bases each). Germline CDR1 reads SNHLY; CDR2 reads FYNNEI. The ends were cut back, 6 bases at V and 8 bases at J, with 17 bases in the middle. The CDR3 has 14 residues. The CDR3 nucleotides are TGTGCCAGCAGCTCAGGGGGGGGGATCGATGAGCAGTTCTTC. Protein sequence: CASSSGGGIDEQFF.

Ten or more counts support this clonotype. The V call is TRBV2, the J call TRBJ2-7, with 10 nucleotides matching TRBD1. J was trimmed by 1 base and V by 10 bases; bases with no gene match: 7. Germline V gene lookup returns CDR1 SNHLY and CDR2 FYNNEI. The CDR3 is 14 residues long. The CDR3, as DNA: TGTGCCACCTCTAGGGACAGGGGTTCCTACGAGCAGTACTTC. This gives the protein CATSRDRGSYEQYF.

This clonotype occurred many times. The chain is built from TRBV27 and TRBJ2-7; the match to TRBD1 covers 8 bases. Looked up from germline, CDR1 is MNHEY and CDR2 is SMNVEV (reference sequence). Trimming at V came to 6 bases and at J to 0 bases, leaving 4 bases not matched to a gene. The CDR3 is made up of 14 amino acids. The CDR3 protein is CASSDRGSSYEQYF. DNA of the CDR3: TGTGCCAGCAGCGACAGGGGAAGCTCCTACGAGCAGTACTTC.

Many counts were recorded for this clonotype. J is TRBJ1-1 and V is TRBV10-3; weak D call: TRBD1 (5 bases). The germline V and J ends were trimmed by 10 bases and 5 bases, with 17 bases remaining between them. Germline V gene lookup returns CDR1 ENHRY and CDR2 SYGVKD. CDR3 length equals 13 residues. CDR3 bases: TGTGCCACCCTAGATGGAAAGGGGACTGAAGCTTTCTTT. Protein: CATLDGKGTEAFF.